One sample yielded the 29 T cell receptor beta chains listed below, sequenced in a study of T cell responses to AZD1222 COVID-19 vaccine. The method was immunoSEQ multiplex PCR; TCRdb's version includes in-frame clones alone and lacks a portion of them. This sample has 90,000 to 120,000 clones, with approximately 89% found just once. This material consisted of peripheral blood, taken 28 days after the second dose of the MenACWY control vaccine. These receptors all come from an adult who received the MenACWY meningococcal vaccine as a control.

The chain links TRBV5-1 to TRBJ2-5, with 10 bases matching TRBD2. The length of the CDR3 is 17 residues. Per germline, CDR1 SGHRS and CDR2 YFSETQ. V gave up 0 bases and J gave up 1 base; unmatched junction bases: 6. In nucleotides, the CDR3 is TGCGCCAGCAGCTTGGGGCCTAGCGGGAGTACCCAAGAGACCCAGTACTTC. Translation: CASSLGPSGSTQETQYF.

The gene calls are TRBV9 and TRBJ1-4, with TRBD1 identical over 9 bases. The CDR3 loop spans 14 amino acids. From germline, CDR1 is SGDLS and CDR2 YYNGEE. V was pared by 4 bases and J by 5 bases, with 3 bases of the junction left unmatched. CDR3 nucleotides: TGTGCCAGCAGCTTCGGGACAGGGAATGAAAAACTGTTTTTT. It codes for CASSFGTGNEKLFF.

In nucleotides, the CDR3 is TGTGCCAGCAGTTTCGCCGGGGTGGGGTACTTC. This sequence encodes CASSFAGVGYF. The chain uses TRBV12-3 or TRBV12-4 and TRBJ2-7; tentative D call: TRBD2 (5 bases). Trimming left V 3 bases short and J 12 bases short, with 12 bases between. The CDR3 is 11 residues long.

The chain recombines TRBV14 with TRBJ1-2; D gene ambiguous. Trimming cost V 1 base and J 1 base, with 7 bases left between them. Germline V gives CDR1 SGHDN, CDR2 FVKESK. This CDR3 contains 14 residues. CDR3 region: CASSQVRSNYGYTF. The CDR3 nucleotides are TGTGCCAGCAGCCAAGTTCGGAGTAACTATGGCTACACCTTC.

This chain connects TRBV19 to TRBJ1-4; D is ambiguous. Trimming stripped 2 bases from V and 5 bases from J, with 18 bases between. CDR3 length: 17 residues. Germline CDR1 LNHDA, CDR2 SQIVND (reference sequence). The CDR3 reads CASSIIFWSGVNEKLFF. The CDR3 bases are TGTGCCAGTAGTATAATCTTCTGGTCCGGGGTCAATGAAAAACTGTTTTTT.

V and J are TRBV11-2 and TRBJ2-7; no reliable D call. V lost 5 bases, J lost 4 bases, and 6 bases lay in between. The CDR3 has 11 residues. CDR1 is SGHAT, CDR2 FQNNGV, per germline. The CDR3 nucleotides read TGTGCCAGCAGCCCGGAGTACGAGCAGTACTTC. It is translated as CASSPEYEQYF.

The V and J genes are TRBV28 and TRBJ1-5, with 7 bases matching TRBD1. The CDR3 is 15 residues long. The V gene end was trimmed by 4 bases and the J gene end by 3 bases; junction bases not matched to a gene: 6. Per the germline V gene, CDR1 is MDHEN and CDR2 is SYDVKM. The CDR3 bases are TGTGCCAGCAGTTCCACTACAGGGGTCAATCAGCCCCAGCATTTT. It encodes CASSSTTGVNQPQHF. Full variable domain (remainder filled in from reference TRBV28 and TRBJ1-5): DVKVTQSSRYLVKRTGEKVFLECVQDMDHENMFWYRQDPGLGLRLIYFSYDVKMKEKGDIPEGYSVSREKKERFSLILESASTNQTSMYLCASSSTTGVNQPQHFGDGTRLSIL.

The genes are TRBV28 and TRBJ1-2; D perhaps matches TRBD1 (5 bases). Per the germline V gene, CDR1 is MDHEN and CDR2 is SYDVKM. The V gene lost 6 bases and the J gene lost 3 bases, with 14 bases spanning the gap. The CDR3 has 14 amino acids. CDR3 nucleotides: TGTGCCAGCAGGCGGGGGATGGGGTACTATGGCTACACCTTC. This encodes CASRRGMGYYGYTF.

The gene calls are TRBV5-6 and TRBJ1-6; the D gene is possibly TRBD1 (6 bases). Germline CDR1 SGHDT, CDR2 YYEEEE. With 2 bases removed from V and 7 bases from J, the gap between germline ends came to 16 bases. The CDR3 loop spans 16 amino acids. CDR3 region: CASSFASGGTNSPLHF. Written as DNA, the CDR3 is TGTGCCAGCAGCTTTGCTTCGGGGGGCACGAATTCACCCCTCCACTTT.

This chain's CDR3 is CASSSPRDRGRTGELFF. As DNA, the CDR3 is TGTGCCAGCAGCTCGCCCCGGGACAGGGGGCGAACCGGGGAGCTGTTTTTT. The chain combines TRBV16 with TRBJ2-2, with TRBD1 matching 12 bases. Germline trimming cut 5 bases from V and 5 bases from J; bases unmatched to any gene: 9. The CDR3 runs 17 residues. CDR1 KGHSY and CDR2 FQNENV come from the germline V gene.

The chain is built from TRBV18 and TRBJ2-3; TRBD2 might be the D (6 bases). Germline V gene sequence: CDR1 KGHSH, CDR2 LQKENI. The CDR3 loop spans 16 amino acids. Trimming took off 5 bases at V and 0 bases at J, with 15 bases between the two ends. The CDR3 DNA reads TGTGCCAGCTCATCGGGGGTTGCCGCTAGCACAGATACGCAGTATTTT. Amino acid sequence: CASSSGVAASTDTQYF.

This sequence joins TRBV2 and TRBJ1-2; tentatively, D is TRBD1 (6 bases). The CDR3 length is 12 residues. Trimming shortened V by 10 bases and J by 5 bases, and 14 bases separated the two germline ends. CDR1 and CDR2 (germline): SNHLY, FYNNEI. CDR3 residues: CATTKGQYGYTF. The CDR3, as DNA: TGTGCCACCACTAAAGGACAGTATGGCTACACCTTC.

V and J are TRBV4-2 and TRBJ2-1; 11 bases agree with TRBD2. The V segment lost 0 bases and the J segment 10 bases; nucleotides outside the gene matches: 11. Germline loops: CDR1 LGHNA, CDR2 YNFKEQ. The CDR3 consists of 17 residues. DNA of the CDR3: TGTGCCAGCAGCCAAGATCTCGTCTTAGCGGGGGGGCCGGAGCAGTTCTTC. This codes for CASSQDLVLAGGPEQFF.

The V gene is TRBV2, the J gene TRBJ2-1, with 7 bases matching TRBD2. Germline V lookup: CDR1 SNHLY, CDR2 FYNNEI. The CDR3 has 15 residues. Trimming removed 1 base from V and 5 bases from J; junction bases left unmatched: 5. The CDR3 bases are TGTGCCAGCAGTGAAGATAGCGGGCAGAACAATGAGCAGTTCTTC. This codes for CASSEDSGQNNEQFF.

The genes are TRBV4-2 and TRBJ1-1; D uncertain. The germline V and J ends were trimmed by 2 bases and 11 bases, with 18 bases remaining between them. CDR1 is LGHNA and CDR2 is YNFKEQ in the germline V gene. The CDR3 extends over 14 amino acids. The CDR3 region is CASSQTRESGGAFF. The CDR3, as DNA: TGTGCCAGCAGCCAAACTCGGGAATCCGGAGGGGCTTTCTTT.

This sequence joins TRBV9 and TRBJ2-7; D gene uncertain. This CDR3 contains 9 residues. The ends were cut back, 7 bases at V and 6 bases at J, with 5 bases in the middle. Germline CDR1 SGDLS, CDR2 YYNGEE. This chain's CDR3 is CASFPEQYF. The CDR3 region has the DNA TGTGCCAGCTTTCCCGAGCAGTACTTC.

This chain joins TRBV5-1 and TRBJ2-7, with 12 positions matching TRBD1. V was pared by 3 bases and J by 6 bases, with 7 bases of the junction left unmatched. Germline assignment: CDR1 SGHRS and CDR2 YFSETQ. The CDR3 length is 15 residues. The CDR3 coding sequence is TGCGCCAGCAGCTGGTCGGGACAGGGGGCGGCCGAGCAGTACTTC. This gives the protein CASSWSGQGAAEQYF.

The V call is TRBV4-3, the J call TRBJ2-5; D is perhaps TRBD1 (5 bases). The CDR3 contains 15 residues. Trimming stripped 4 bases from V and 4 bases from J, with 16 bases between. Germline V gene sequence: CDR1 LGHNA, CDR2 YSLEER. DNA for the CDR3: TGCGCCAGCAGCCTCTTCAGGGATTTGAGAGAGACCCAGTACTTC. Translating gives CASSLFRDLRETQYF.

Only one count was recorded for this clone. This chain uses TRBV28 with TRBJ1-2, with a possible D match to TRBD1 (5 bases). The CDR3 is made up of 14 amino acids. V was shortened by 4 bases and J by 9 bases, with 18 bases between the two germline ends. The germline gives CDR1 MDHEN, CDR2 SYDVKM. The CDR3 DNA reads as TGTGCCAGCAGTTCCCCGGGACCCCCTAGGAGCTACACCTTC. Translated, it gives CASSSPGPPRSYTF.

This clone was observed once. The rearrangement uses TRBV7-9 and TRBJ1-2; tentatively, D is TRBD1 (6 bases). This CDR3 has 14 residues. Germline lookup yields CDR1 SEHNR and CDR2 FQNEAQ (reference sequence). The germline V and J ends were trimmed by 2 bases and 4 bases, with 11 bases remaining between them. The CDR3 nucleotides read TGTGCCAGCAGCTTAATCACAGGGAGCTATGGCTACACCTTC. It encodes CASSLITGSYGYTF.

The chain is built from TRBV30 and TRBJ1-1; D is perhaps TRBD1 (5 bases). Trimming took off 4 bases at V and 4 bases at J, with 19 bases between the two ends. Germline CDR1 is GTSNPN and CDR2 is SVGIG (reference sequence). CDR3 length: 15 amino acids. The CDR3 nucleotides are TGTGCCTGGAACCCCTCCAGGGTGGAGAGCACTGAAGCTTTCTTT. This sequence encodes CAWNPSRVESTEAFF.

The chain combines TRBV29-1 with TRBJ2-1; possible D gene TRBD2, 7 bases. Germline loops: CDR1 SQVTM, CDR2 ANQGSEA. The V end lost 7 bases, the J end lost 2 bases, and 18 bases lay between the germline ends. The CDR3 runs 15 residues. The CDR3 nucleotides are TGCAGCGCCCCTACGGGGGGCACAACCTACAATGAGCAGTTCTTC. It specifies CSAPTGGTTYNEQFF.

This clone came up once. V is TRBV5-4 and J is TRBJ1-5, with a weak D call TRBD1 (5 bases). CDR1 and CDR2 (germline): SGHNT, YYREEE (reference sequence). V was clipped by 0 bases and J by 1 base, with 5 bases between them. This CDR3 has 14 residues. This CDR3 reads CASSLDRSNQPQHF. DNA of the CDR3: TGTGCCAGCAGCTTGGACAGGAGCAATCAGCCCCAGCATTTT.

V is TRBV3-1 (or the pseudogene TRBV3-2) and J is TRBJ1-6; weak D call: TRBD1 (5 bases). CDR3 length: 19 amino acids. From germline, CDR1 is LGHDT and CDR2 YNNKEL (reference sequence). Trimming removed 6 bases at V and 0 bases at J, with 21 bases between. The CDR3 nucleotides are TGTGCCAGCAGTTCAGTACAGGCTTTTACTAGCTCCTATAATTCACCCCTCCACTTT. This gives the protein CASSSVQAFTSSYNSPLHF.

The chain has TRBV28 and TRBJ1-4; possibly TRBD1 for D (6 bases). Germline V lookup: CDR1 MDHEN, CDR2 SYDVKM. The CDR3 sequence is 13 residues long. V gave up 6 bases and J gave up 7 bases, with 12 bases separating them. DNA of the CDR3: TGTGCCAGCAGAAATACAGGGTTTGAAAAACTGTTTTTT. Encoded protein: CASRNTGFEKLFF.

The genes are TRBV7-2 and TRBJ1-1; D is perhaps TRBD1 (6 bases). Germline V gene lookup returns CDR1 SGHTA and CDR2 FQGNSA. With 5 bases removed from V and 6 bases from J, the gap between germline ends came to 16 bases. The CDR3 is 14 amino acids. The CDR3 here is CASSRGWDTAEAFF. In DNA form, the CDR3 reads TGTGCCAGCAGCCGGGGGTGGGACACTGCTGAAGCTTTCTTT.

The chain employs TRBV24-1 and TRBJ2-1, with 8 bases aligning to TRBD2. Germline V gene sequence: CDR1 KGHDR, CDR2 SFDVKD. The V and J ends lost 3 bases and 4 bases, in that order; junction bases with no gene match: 7. CDR3 length: 16 amino acids. CDR3 residues: CATSDARGGRYNEQFF. The CDR3 coding sequence is TGTGCCACCAGTGATGCACGGGGGGGGCGGTACAATGAGCAGTTCTTC.

This clone was detected once. V and J are TRBV5-1 and TRBJ2-6; D is unresolved. Germline loops: CDR1 SGHRS, CDR2 YFSETQ. V lost 1 base and J 0 bases, leaving 11 bases between the germline ends. The CDR3 runs 17 residues. CDR3 DNA sequence: TGCGCCAGCAGCTTGAGTACCGGCTACTCTGGGGCCAACGTCCTGACTTTC. Translating gives CASSLSTGYSGANVLTF.

The genes are TRBV21-1 and TRBJ1-2; TRBD1 is the table's D call, not checked against the DNA. TRBV21-1 is a known pseudogene. This CDR3 has 14 residues. CDR3 nucleotides: TGTGCCAGCAGCACCTGGTCTGCAGGCCCTATCTACACCTTC. This translates into CASSTWSAGPIYTF.